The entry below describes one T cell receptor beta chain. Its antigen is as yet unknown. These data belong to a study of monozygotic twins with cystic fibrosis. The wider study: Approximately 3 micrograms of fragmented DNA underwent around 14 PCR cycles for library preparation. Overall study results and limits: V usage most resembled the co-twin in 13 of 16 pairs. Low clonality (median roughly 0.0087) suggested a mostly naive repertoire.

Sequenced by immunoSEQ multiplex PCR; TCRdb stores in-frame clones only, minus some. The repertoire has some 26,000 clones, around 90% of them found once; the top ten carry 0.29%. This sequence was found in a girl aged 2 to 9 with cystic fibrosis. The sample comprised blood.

This CDR3 is CASSLDWARQYF. The CDR3 DNA follows: TGTGCCAGCAGTCTGGACTGGGCTAGGCAGTACTTC. The J gene is TRBJ2-7, the V gene TRBV7-2; tentatively, D is TRBD2 (5 bases). This CDR3 spans 12 amino acids. Trimming took off 6 bases at V and 9 bases at J, with 15 bases between the two ends. Per germline, CDR1 SGHTA and CDR2 FQGNSA. The full variable domain, completed using reference TRBV7-2 and TRBJ2-7, is GAGVSQSPSNKVTEKGKDVELRCDPISGHTALYWYRQSLGQGLEFLIYFQGNSAPDKSGLPSDRFSAERTGGSVSTLTIQRTQQEDSAVYLCASSLDWARQYFGPGTRLTVT.